This TCR beta chain originates from a study of T cell responses to AZD1222 COVID-19 vaccine. Using immunoSEQ multiplex PCR, the repertoire was profiled, and TCRdb retains in-frame clones only, with some absent. The table lists about 190,000 clones, around 90% of them singletons. About this clone itself: The antigen is undetermined.

Trimming took 1 base from V and 5 from J, leaving 16 bases between them. Germline V gene lookup returns CDR1 LNHNV and CDR2 YYDKDF (reference sequence). The length of the CDR3 is 16 residues. The study's findings and limits: Elevations in Spike-specific TCR breadth and depth followed administration of two AZD1222 doses. In a largely white British group with more females than males, clonal diversity was possibly underestimated. Repertoire sampling happened only post peak T cell response.

This TCR was recovered from an adult in good health. The gene calls are TRBV15 and TRBJ2-3; D assignment may be TRBD1 or TRBD2 (5 bases each). Sequencing was performed on peripheral blood, taken on day 0 of AZD1222 vaccination. Here the CDR3 reads CATSRGGPGAGDTQYF. Here the CDR3 DNA reads TGTGCCACCAGCAGAGGGGGCCCTGGGGCGGGAGATACGCAGTATTTT.